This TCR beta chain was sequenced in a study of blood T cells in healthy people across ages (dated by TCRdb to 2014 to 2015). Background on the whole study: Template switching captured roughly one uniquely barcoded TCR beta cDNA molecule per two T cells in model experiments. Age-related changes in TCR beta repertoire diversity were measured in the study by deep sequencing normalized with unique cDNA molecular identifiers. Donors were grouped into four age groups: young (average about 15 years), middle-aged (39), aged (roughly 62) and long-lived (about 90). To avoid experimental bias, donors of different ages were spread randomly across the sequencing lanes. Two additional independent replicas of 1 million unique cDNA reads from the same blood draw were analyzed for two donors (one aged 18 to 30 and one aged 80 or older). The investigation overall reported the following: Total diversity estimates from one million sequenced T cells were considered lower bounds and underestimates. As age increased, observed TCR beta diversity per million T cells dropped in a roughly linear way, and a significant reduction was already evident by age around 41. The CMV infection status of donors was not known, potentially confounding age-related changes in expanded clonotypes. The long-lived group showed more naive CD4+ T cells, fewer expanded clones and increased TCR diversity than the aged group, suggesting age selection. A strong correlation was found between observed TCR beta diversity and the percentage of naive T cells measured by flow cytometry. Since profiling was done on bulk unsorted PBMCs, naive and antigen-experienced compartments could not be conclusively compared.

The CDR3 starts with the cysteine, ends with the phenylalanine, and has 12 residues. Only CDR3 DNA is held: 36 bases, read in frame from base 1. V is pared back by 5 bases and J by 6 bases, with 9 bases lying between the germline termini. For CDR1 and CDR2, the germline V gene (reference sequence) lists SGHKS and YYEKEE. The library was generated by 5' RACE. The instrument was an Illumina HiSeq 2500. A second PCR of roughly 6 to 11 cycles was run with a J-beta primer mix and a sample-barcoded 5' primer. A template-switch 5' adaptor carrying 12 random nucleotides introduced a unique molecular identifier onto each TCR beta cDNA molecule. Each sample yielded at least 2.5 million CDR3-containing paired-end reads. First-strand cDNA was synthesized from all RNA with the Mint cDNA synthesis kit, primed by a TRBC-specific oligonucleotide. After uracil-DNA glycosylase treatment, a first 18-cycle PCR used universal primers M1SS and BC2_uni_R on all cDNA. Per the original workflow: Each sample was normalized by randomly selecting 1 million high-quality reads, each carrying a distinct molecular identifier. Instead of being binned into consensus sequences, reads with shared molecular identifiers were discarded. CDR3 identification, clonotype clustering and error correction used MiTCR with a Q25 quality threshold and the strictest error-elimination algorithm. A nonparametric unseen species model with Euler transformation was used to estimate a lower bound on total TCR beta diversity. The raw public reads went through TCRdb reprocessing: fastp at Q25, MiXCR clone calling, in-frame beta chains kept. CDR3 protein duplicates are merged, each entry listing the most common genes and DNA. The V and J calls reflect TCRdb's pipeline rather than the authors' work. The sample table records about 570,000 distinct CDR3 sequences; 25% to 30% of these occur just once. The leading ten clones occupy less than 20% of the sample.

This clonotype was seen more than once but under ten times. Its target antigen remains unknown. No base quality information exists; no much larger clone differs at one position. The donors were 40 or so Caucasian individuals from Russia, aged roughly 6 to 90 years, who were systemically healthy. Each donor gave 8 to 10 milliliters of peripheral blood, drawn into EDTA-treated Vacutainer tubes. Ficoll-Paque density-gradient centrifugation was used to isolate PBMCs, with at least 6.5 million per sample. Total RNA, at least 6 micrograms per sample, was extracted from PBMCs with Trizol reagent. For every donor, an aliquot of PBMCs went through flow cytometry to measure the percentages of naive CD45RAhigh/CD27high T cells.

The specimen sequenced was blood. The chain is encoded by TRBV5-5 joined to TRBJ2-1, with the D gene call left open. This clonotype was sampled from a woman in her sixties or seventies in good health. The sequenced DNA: TGTGCCAGCAGGAGGACGTCCAATGAGCAGTTCTTC. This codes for CASRRTSNEQFF.